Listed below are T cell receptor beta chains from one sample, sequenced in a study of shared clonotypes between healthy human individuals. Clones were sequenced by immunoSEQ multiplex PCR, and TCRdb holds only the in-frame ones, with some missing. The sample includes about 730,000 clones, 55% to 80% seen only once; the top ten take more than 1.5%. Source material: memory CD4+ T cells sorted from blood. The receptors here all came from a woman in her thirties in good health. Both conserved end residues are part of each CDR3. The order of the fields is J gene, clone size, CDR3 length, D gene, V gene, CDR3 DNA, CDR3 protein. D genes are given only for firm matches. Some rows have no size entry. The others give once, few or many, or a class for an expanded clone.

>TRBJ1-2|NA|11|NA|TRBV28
TGTGCCAGCAGGGACAGAAACGGCTACACCTTC
CASRDRNGYTF
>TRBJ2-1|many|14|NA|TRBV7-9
TGTGCCAGCAGCTTATGGACAACTGACAATGAGCAGTTCTTC
CASSLWTTDNEQFF
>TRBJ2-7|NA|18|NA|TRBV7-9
TGTGCCAGCAGCTTCCGGGGAGGATTGGGGGCCAGCTCCTACGAGCAGTACTTC
CASSFRGGLGASSYEQYF
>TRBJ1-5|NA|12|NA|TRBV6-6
TGTGCCAGCACCAGGGACAATCAGCCCCAGCATTTT
CASTRDNQPQHF
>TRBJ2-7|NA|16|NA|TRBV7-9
TGTGCCAGCAGCTCCCCCCCTCGAGGGAGCTCCTACGAGCAGTACTTC
CASSSPPRGSSYEQYF
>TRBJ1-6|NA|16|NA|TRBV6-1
TGTGCCAGCAGTGGAGAGTTGGCGTTCGGTAATTCACCCCTCCACTTT
CASSGELAFGNSPLHF
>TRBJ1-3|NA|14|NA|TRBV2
TGTGCCAGCAGCGCACAGGGAGCCGAAAACACCATATATTTT
CASSAQGAENTIYF
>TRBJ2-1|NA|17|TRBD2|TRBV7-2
TGTGCCAGCAGCTCCCAACCTAGCGGGTGGTCCTACAATGAGCAGTTCTTC
CASSSQPSGWSYNEQFF
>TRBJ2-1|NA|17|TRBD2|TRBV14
TGTGCCAGCAGCCAAGACTCGGGACTAGCGGGAGGGTATGAGCAGTTCTTC
CASSQDSGLAGGYEQFF
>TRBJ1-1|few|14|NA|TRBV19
TGTGCCAGTAATGAGGGAGGGAGGGAAACTGAAGCTTTCTTT
CASNEGGRETEAFF
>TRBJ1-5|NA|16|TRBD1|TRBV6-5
TGTGCCAGCAGTTACTCGGGACAGGATGTAATTTTCCCCCAGCATTTT
CASSYSGQDVIFPQHF
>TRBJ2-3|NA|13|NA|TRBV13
TGTGCCAGCAGAATGAGGGGCACAGATACGCAGTATTTT
CASRMRGTDTQYF
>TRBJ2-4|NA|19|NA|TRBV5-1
TGCGCCAGCAGCTTGAGCCTTGGGGCAGGTGGATTAGCCAAAAACATTCAGTACTTC
CASSLSLGAGGLAKNIQYF
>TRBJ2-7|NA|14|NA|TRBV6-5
TGTGCCAGCAGTTACTCGACACCCCACTACGAGCAGTACTTC
CASSYSTPHYEQYF
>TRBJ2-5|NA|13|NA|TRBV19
TGTGCCAGTAGTCGTGGGGCCGCAGAGACCCAGTACTTC
CASSRGAAETQYF
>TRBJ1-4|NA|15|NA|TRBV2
TGTGCCAGCAGTGTTGATATTGCAACTAATGAAAAACTGTTTTTT
CASSVDIATNEKLFF
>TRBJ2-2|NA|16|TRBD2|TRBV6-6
TGTGCCAGCAGCCCGGGGACTAGCGGGGTCACCGGGGAGCTGTTTTTT
CASSPGTSGVTGELFF
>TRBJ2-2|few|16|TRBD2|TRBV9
TGTGCCAGCAGCCGGACGGGAGGAGGGGACACCGGGGAGCTGTTTTTT
CASSRTGGGDTGELFF
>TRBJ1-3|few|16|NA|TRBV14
TGTGCCAGCAGCCAAGGTTACCCGAGCTCTGGAAACACCATATATTTT
CASSQGYPSSGNTIYF
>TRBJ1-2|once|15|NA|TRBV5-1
TGCGCCAGCAGATCATTGTCTGGACAGAACTATGGCTACACCTTC
CASRSLSGQNYGYTF
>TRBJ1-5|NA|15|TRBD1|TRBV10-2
TGCGCCAGCAGGAGGGACAGTAATAGCAATCAGCCCCAGCATTTT
CASRRDSNSNQPQHF
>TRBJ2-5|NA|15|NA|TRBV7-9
TGTGCCAGCAGCTTAATGGACACAGGTCAAGAGACCCAGTACTTC
CASSLMDTGQETQYF
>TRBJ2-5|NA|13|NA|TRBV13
TGTGCCAGCAGCCCACTAGATCGGGAGACCCAGTACTTC
CASSPLDRETQYF
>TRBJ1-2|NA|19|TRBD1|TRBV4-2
TGTGCCAGCAGCCAAGATCGACGTGACAGGGGTTTTTCCAACTATGGCTACACCTTC
CASSQDRRDRGFSNYGYTF
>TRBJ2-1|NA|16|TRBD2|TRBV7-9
TGTGCCAGCAGCTTAGCGCAGACTAGCGGGAGGCATGAGCAGTTCTTC
CASSLAQTSGRHEQFF
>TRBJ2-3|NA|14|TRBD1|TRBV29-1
TGCAGCGCGACGGGACAGGTTAGCACAGATACGCAGTATTTT
CSATGQVSTDTQYF
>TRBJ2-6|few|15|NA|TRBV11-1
TGTGCCAGCAGCTCACAGGGTTCTGGGGCCAACGTCCTGACTTTC
CASSSQGSGANVLTF
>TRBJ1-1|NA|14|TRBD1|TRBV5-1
TGCGCCAGCCGACAGGGGGACGGGGGCACTGAAGCTTTCTTT
CASRQGDGGTEAFF
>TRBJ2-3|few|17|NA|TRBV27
TGTGCCAGCAAGAGCCTACAGGGTCGTAAGGCCACAGATACGCAGTATTTT
CASKSLQGRKATDTQYF
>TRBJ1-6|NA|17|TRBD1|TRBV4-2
TGTGCCAGCAGCCAACCATTCGACAGGGGTAATAATTCACCCCTCCACTTT
CASSQPFDRGNNSPLHF
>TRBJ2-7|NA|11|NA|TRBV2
TGTGCCAGCAGTGAACTAGACGAGCAGTACTTC
CASSELDEQYF
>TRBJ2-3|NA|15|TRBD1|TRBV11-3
TGTGCCAGCAGCTTAAGACAGGGCGGCACAGATACGCAGTATTTT
CASSLRQGGTDTQYF
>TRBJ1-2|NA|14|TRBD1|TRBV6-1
TGTGCCAGCAGTGCGGAAGGGGGCTTCTATGGCTACACCTTC
CASSAEGGFYGYTF
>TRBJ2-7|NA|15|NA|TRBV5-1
TGCGCCAGCAGCTTGTCGACAGGTAAACCCTACGAGCAGTACTTC
CASSLSTGKPYEQYF
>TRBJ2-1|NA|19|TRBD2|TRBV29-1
TGCAGCGTTGAAGGGCGGACTAGCGGGAGGGCCCTAGTCTACAATGAGCAGTTCTTC
CSVEGRTSGRALVYNEQFF
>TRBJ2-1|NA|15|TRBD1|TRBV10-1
TGCGCCAGCAGTGAGCCAAACAGGGGGCGCGATGAGCAGTTCTTC
CASSEPNRGRDEQFF
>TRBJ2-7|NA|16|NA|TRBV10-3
TGTGCCATCAGTGAGTCGAGGACCACTCACTCCTACGAGCAGTACTTC
CAISESRTTHSYEQYF
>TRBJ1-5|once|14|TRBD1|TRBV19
TGTGCCAGTAGTCCGGACAGGGGTCCGTCGGCCCAGCATTTT
CASSPDRGPSAQHF
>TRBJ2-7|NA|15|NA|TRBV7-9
TGTGCCAGCAGCCCCTGGGGGGGACAGCTCTACGAGCAGTACTTC
CASSPWGGQLYEQYF
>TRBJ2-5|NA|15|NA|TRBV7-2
TGTGCCAGCGCCACCTTCGAGACAGTCGGAGAGACCCAGTACTTC
CASATFETVGETQYF
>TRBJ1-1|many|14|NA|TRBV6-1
TGTGCCAGCAGTGTCAGGGCCTACAGCACTGAAGCTTTCTTT
CASSVRAYSTEAFF
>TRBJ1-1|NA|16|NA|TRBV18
TGTGCCAGCTCACCTTACCCCGTAGGGGCTAACACTGAAGCTTTCTTT
CASSPYPVGANTEAFF
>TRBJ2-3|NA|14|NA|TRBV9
TGTGCCAGCAGCGCGGGAGATAGCAAAGATACGCAGTATTTT
CASSAGDSKDTQYF
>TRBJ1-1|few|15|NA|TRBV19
TGTGCCAGTAAACATAAGTCCACAATGAACACTGAAGCTTTCTTT
CASKHKSTMNTEAFF
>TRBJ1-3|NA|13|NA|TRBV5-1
TGCGCCAGCACGGTGGACTCTGGAAACACCATATATTTT
CASTVDSGNTIYF
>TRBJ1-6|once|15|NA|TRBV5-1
TGCGCCAGCAGCTTACCCGGGGGAGGAAATTCACCCCTCCACTTT
CASSLPGGGNSPLHF
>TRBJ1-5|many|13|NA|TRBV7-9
TGTGCCAGCAGCTGGGACACGAATCAGCCCCAGCATTTT
CASSWDTNQPQHF
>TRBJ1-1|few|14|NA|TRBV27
TGTGCCAGCAGTTTACAAGGACAGCATAGCAAAGCTTTCTTT
CASSLQGQHSKAFF
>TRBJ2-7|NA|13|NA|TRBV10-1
TGCGCCAGCAGCAAAGCTCTAGCCTACGAGCAGTACTTC
CASSKALAYEQYF
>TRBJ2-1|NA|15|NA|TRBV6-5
TGTGCCAGCAGTCCAACCCGGACTATTCACAATGAGCAGTTCTTC
CASSPTRTIHNEQFF
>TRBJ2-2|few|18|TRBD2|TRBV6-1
TGTGCCAGCAGTGAAATATATGGAGCGGGAGGAAGCACCGGGGAGCTGTTTTTT
CASSEIYGAGGSTGELFF
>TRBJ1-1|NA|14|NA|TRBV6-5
TGTGCCAGCCAAATTACAACAGGGAACACTGAAGCTTTCTTT
CASQITTGNTEAFF